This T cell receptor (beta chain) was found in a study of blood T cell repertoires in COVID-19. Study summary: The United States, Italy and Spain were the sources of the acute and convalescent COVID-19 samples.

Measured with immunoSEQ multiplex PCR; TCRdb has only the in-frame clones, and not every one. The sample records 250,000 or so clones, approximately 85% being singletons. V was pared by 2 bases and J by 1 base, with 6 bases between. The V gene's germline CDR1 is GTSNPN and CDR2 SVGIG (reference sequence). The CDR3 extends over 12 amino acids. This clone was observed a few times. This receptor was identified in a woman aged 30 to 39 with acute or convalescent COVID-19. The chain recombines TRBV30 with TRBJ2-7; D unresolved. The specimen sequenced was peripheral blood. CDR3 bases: TGTGCCTGGAGTCCCCCATCCTACGAGCAGTACTTC. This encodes CAWSPPSYEQYF.